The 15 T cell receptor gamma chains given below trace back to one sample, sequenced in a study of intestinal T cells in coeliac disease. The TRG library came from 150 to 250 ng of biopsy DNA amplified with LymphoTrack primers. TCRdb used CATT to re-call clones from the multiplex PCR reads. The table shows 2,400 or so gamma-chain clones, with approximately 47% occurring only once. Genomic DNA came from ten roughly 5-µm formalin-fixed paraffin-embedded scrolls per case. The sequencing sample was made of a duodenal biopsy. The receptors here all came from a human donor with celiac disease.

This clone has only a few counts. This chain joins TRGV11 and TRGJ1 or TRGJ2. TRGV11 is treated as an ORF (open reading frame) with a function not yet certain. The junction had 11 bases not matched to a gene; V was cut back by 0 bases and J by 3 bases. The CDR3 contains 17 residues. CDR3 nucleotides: TGTGCCTGCTGGATTAGGCACACATCCTATTTTTATTATAAGAAACTCTTT. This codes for CACWIRHTSYFYYKKLF.

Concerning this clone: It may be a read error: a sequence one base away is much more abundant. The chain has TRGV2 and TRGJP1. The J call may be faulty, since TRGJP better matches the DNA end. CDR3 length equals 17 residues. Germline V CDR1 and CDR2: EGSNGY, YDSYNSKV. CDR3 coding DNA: TGTGCCACCTGGGACGGGCTTCTGGATACCACTGGTTGGTTCAAGGTATTT. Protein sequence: CATWDGLLDTTGWFKVF.

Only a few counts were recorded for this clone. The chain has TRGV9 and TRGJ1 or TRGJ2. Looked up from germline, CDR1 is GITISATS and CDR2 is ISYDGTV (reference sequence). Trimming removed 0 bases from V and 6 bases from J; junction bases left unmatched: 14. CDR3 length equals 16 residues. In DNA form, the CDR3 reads TGTGCCTTGTGGGAGGTGCTGGTGGTGGGCGCTTATAAGAAACTCTTT. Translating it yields CALWEVLVVGAYKKLF.

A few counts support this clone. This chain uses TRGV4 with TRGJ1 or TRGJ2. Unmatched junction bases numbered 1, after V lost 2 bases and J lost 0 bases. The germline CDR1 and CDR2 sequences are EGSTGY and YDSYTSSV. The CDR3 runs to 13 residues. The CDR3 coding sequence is TGTGCCACCTGGGATGAGAATTATTATAAGAAACTCTTT. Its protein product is CATWDENYYKKLF.

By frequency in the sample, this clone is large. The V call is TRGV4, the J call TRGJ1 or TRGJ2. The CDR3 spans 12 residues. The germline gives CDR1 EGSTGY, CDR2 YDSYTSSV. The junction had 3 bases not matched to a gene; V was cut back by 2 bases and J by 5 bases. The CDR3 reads CATWDVNYKKLF. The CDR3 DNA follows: TGTGCCACCTGGGATGTTAATTATAAGAAACTCTTT.

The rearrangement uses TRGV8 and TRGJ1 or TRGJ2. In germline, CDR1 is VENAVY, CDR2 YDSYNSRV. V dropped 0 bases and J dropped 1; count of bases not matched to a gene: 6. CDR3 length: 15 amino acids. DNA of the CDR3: TGTGCCACCTGGGATAGGCCTTACAATTATTATAAGAAACTCTTT. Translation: CATWDRPYNYYKKLF.

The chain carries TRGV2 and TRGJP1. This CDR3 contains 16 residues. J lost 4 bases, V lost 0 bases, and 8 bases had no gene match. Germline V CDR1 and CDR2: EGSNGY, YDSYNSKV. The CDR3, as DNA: TGTGCCACCTGGGACGGGCGGGGGGGCACTGGTTGGTTCAAGATATTT. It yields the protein CATWDGRGGTGWFKIF.

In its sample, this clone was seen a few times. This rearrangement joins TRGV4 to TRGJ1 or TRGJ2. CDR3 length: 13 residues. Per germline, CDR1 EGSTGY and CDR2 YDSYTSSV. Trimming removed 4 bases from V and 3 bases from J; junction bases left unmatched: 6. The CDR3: CATWESGYYKKLF. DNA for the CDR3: TGTGCCACCTGGGAGTCGGGTTATTATAAGAAACTCTTT.

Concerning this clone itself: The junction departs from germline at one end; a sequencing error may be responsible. This CDR3 is CAAWLEDTGWFKIF. The CDR3, as DNA: TGTGCCGCCTGGCTTGAGGACACTGGTTGGTTCAAGATATTT. The chain couples TRGV8 to TRGJP1. Germline-derived CDR1 and CDR2 are VENAVY and YDSYNSRV. The CDR3 totals 14 residues.

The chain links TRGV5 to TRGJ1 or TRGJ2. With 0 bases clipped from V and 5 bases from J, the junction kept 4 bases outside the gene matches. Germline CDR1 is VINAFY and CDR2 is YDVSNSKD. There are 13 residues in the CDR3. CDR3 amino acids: CATWDRPNYKKLF. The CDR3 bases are TGTGCCACCTGGGACAGGCCCAATTATAAGAAACTCTTT.

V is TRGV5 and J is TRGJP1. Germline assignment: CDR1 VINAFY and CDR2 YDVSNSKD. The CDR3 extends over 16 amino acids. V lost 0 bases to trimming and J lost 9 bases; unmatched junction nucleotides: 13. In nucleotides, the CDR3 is TGTGCCACCTGGGACAGGTCCTTTATGTTCCGTTGGTTCAAGATATTT. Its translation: CATWDRSFMFRWFKIF.

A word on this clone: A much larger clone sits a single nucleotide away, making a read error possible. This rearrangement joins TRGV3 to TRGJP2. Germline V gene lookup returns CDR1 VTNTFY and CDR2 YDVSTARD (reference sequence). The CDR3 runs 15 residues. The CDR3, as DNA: TGTACCACCTGGGGAGTCTATAGTAGTGATTGGATCAAGACGTTT. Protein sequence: CTTWGVYSSDWIKTF.

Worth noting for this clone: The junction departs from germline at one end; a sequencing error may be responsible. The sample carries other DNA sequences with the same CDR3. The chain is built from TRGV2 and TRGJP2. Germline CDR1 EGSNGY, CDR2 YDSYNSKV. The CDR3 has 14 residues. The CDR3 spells CATWDGRGNWIKTF. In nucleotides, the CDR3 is TGCGCCACCTGGGACGGGCGAGGGAATTGGATCAAGACGTTT.

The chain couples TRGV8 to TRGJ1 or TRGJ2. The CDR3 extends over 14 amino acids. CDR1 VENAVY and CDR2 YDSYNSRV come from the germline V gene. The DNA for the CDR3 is TGTGCACCTGGGATAGAGGGGAATTATTATAAGAAACTCTTT. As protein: CAPGIEGNYYKKLF.

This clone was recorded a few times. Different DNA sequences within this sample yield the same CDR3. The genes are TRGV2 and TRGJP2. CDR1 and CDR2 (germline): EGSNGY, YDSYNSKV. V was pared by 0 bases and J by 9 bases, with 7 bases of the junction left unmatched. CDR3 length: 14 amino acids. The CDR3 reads CATWDGRGNWIKTF. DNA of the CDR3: TGTGCCACCTGGGACGGGCGAGGGAATTGGATCAAGACGTTT.